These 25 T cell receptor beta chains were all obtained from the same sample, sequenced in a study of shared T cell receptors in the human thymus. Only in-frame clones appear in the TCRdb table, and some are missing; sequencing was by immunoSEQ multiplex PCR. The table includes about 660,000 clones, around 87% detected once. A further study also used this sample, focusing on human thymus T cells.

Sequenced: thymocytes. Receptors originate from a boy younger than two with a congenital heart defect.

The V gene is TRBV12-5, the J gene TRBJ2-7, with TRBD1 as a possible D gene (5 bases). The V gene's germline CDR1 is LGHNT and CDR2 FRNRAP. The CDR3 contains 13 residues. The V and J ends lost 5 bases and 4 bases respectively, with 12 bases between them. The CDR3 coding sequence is TGTGCTAGTGGTCAGGGCAGGGCGTACGAGCAGTACTTC. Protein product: CASGQGRAYEQYF.

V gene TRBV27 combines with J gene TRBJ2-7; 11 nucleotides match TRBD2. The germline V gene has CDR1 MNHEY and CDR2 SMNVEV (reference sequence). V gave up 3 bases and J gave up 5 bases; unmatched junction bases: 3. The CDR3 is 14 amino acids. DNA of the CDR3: TGTGCCAGCAGTTTGACTAGCGGGAAGGACGAGCAGTACTTC. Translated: CASSLTSGKDEQYF.

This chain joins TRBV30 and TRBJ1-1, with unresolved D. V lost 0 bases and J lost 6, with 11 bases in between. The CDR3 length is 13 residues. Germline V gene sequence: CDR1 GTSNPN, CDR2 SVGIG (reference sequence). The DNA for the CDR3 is TGTGCCTGGAGTGTACTTGGAGGCGCTGAAGCTTTCTTT. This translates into CAWSVLGGAEAFF.

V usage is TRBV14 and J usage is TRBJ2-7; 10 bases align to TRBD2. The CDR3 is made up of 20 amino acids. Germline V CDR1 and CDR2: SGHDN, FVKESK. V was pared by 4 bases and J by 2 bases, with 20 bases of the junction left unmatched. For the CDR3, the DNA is TGTGCCAGCAGCCTCACGACTCGGGCTAGCGGGAGAAGCTGGACCTACGAGCAGTACTTC. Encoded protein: CASSLTTRASGRSWTYEQYF.

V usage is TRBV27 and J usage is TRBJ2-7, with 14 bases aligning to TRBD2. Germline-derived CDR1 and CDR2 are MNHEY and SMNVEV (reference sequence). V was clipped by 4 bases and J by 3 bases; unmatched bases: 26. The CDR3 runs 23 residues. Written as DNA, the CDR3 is TGTGCCAGCAGTTACACGACCCCGGACAGGGGACTAGCGGGAGCTCGGGCTTTCTACGAGCAGTACTTC. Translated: CASSYTTPDRGLAGARAFYEQYF.

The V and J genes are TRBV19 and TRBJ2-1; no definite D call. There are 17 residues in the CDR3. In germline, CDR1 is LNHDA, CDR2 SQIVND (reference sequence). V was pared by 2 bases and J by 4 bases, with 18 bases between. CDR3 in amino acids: CASSITPKPPGYNEQFF. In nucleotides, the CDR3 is TGTGCCAGTAGTATAACCCCCAAACCCCCAGGTTACAATGAGCAGTTCTTC.

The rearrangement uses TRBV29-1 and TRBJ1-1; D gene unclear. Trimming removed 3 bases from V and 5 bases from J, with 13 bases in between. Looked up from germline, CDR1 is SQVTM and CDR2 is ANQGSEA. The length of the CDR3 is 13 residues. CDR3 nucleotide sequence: TGCAGCGTTGAGAAGAGGGAGGGAACTGAAGCTTTCTTT. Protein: CSVEKREGTEAFF.

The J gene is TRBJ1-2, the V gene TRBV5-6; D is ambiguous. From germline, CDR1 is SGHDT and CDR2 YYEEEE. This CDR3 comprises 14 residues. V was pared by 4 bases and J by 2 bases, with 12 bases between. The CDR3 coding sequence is TGTGCCAGCAGCCCCGAGGCGACCAACTATGGCTACACCTTC. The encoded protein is CASSPEATNYGYTF.

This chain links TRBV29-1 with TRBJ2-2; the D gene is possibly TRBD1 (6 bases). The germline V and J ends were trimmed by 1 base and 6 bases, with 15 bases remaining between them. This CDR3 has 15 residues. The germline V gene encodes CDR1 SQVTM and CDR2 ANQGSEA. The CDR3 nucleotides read TGCAGCGTTGAAGTCGGGACAAGCAACCCCGGGGAGCTGTTTTTT. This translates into CSVEVGTSNPGELFF.

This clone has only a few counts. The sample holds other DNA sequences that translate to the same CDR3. The CDR3 bases are TGTGCCAGCAGCTTATCGAGCTACGAGCAGTACTTC. Protein sequence: CASSLSSYEQYF. The gene calls are TRBV11-3 and TRBJ2-7; unclear D gene. Germline V gene lookup returns CDR1 SGHNT and CDR2 YENEEA. The CDR3 is made up of 12 amino acids. Trimming left V 2 bases short and J 3 bases short, with 5 bases between.

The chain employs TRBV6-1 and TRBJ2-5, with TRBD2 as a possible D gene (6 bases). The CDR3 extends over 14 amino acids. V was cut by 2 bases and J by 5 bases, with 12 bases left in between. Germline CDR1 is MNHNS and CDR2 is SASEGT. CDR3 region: CASSETPAGETQYF. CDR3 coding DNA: TGTGCCAGCAGTGAAACCCCGGCGGGGGAGACCCAGTACTTC.

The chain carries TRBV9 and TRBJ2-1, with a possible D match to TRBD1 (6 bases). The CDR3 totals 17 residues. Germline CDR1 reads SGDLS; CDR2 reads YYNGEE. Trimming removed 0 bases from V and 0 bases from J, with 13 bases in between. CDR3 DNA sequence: TGTGCCAGCAGCGTAGAGGGGGACCGTAGCTCCTACAATGAGCAGTTCTTC. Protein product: CASSVEGDRSSYNEQFF.

CDR3 in DNA: TGCGCCAGCAGCCAGAACCCCGGGGTAGCGGGAGATGATACGCAGTATTTT. Protein product: CASSQNPGVAGDDTQYF. V is TRBV4-3 and J is TRBJ2-3, with 9 bases fitting TRBD2. Trimming at V came to 3 bases and at J to 6 bases, leaving 13 bases not matched to a gene. CDR1 and CDR2 from the germline V gene are LGHNA and YSLEER. The CDR3 loop spans 17 amino acids.

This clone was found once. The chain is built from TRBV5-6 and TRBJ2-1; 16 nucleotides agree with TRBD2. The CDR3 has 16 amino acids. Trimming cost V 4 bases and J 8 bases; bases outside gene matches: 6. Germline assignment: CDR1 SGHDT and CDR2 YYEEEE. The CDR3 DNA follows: TGTGCCAGCAGCGGGGGACTAGCGGGAGGGTCCGATGAGCAGTTCTTC. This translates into CASSGGLAGGSDEQFF.

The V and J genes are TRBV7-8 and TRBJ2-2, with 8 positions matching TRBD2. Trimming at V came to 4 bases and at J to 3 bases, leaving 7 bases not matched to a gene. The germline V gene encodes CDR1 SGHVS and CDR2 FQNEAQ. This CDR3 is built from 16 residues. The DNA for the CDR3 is TGTGCCAGCAGCTCTCCGGGAGGGAGGGACACCGGGGAGCTGTTTTTT. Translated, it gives CASSSPGGRDTGELFF.

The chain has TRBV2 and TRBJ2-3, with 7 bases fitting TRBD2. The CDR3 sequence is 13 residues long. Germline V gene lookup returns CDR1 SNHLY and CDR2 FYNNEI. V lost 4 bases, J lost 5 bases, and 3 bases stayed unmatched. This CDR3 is CASSGLAEDTQYF. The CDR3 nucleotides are TGTGCCAGCAGTGGACTAGCTGAAGATACGCAGTATTTT. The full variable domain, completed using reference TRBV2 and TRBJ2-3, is EPEVTQTPSHQVTQMGQEVILRCVPISNHLYFYWYRQILGQKVEFLVSFYNNEISEKSEIFDDQFSVERPDGSNFTLKIRSTKLEDSAMYFCASSGLAEDTQYFGPGTRLTVL.

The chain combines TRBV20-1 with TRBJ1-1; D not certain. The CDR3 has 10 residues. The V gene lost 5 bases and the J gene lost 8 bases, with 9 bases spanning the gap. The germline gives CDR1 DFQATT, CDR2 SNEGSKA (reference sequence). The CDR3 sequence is CSAPYREAFF. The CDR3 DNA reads TGCAGTGCTCCGTACAGAGAAGCTTTCTTT.

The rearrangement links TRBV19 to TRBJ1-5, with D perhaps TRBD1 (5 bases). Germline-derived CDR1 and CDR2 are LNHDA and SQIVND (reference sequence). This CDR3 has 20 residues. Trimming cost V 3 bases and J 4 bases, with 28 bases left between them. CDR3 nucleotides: TGTGCCAGTAGTATTTTAATTTACGCGGGGGAGAAAATGTCAAATCAGCCCCAGCATTTT. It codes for CASSILIYAGEKMSNQPQHF.

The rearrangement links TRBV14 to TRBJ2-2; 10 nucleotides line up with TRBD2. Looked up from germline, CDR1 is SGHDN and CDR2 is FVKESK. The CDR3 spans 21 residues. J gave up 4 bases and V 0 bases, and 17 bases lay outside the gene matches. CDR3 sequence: CASSQEKREGRVSVGTGELFF. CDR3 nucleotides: TGTGCCAGCAGCCAAGAGAAGCGGGAGGGCCGGGTGTCGGTCGGCACCGGGGAGCTGTTTTTT.

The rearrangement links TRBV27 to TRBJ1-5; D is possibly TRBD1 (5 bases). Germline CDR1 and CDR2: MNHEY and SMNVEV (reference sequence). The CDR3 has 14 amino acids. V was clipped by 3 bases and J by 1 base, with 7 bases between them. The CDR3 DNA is TGTGCCAGCAGTTTGGACACCAGCAATCAGCCCCAGCATTTT. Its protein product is CASSLDTSNQPQHF.

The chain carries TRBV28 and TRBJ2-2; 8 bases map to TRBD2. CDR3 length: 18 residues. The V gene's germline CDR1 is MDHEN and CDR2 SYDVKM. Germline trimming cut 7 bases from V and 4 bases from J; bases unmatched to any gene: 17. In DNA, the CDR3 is TGTGCCAGCATCTCTCACCTCCCTGGGACTAGTGGCACCGGGGAGCTGTTTTTT. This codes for CASISHLPGTSGTGELFF.

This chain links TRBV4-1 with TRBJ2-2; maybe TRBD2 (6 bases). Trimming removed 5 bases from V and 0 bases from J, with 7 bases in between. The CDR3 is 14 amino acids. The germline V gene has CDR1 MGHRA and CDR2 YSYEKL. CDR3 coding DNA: TGCGCCAGCAGCGGCGGGACGAACACCGGGGAGCTGTTTTTT. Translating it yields CASSGGTNTGELFF.

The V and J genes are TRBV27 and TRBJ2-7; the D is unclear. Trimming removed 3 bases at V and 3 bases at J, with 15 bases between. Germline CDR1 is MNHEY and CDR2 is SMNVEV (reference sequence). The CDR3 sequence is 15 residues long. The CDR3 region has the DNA TGTGCCAGCAGTTTTAGCTTAGCCCCGCACTACGAGCAGTACTTC. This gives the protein CASSFSLAPHYEQYF.

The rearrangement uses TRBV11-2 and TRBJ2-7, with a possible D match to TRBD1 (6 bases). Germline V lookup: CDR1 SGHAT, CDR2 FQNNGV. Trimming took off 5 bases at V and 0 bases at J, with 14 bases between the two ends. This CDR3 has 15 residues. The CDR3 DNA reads TGTGCCAGCAGCCGACCCAGGGACAACTCCTACGAGCAGTACTTC. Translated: CASSRPRDNSYEQYF.

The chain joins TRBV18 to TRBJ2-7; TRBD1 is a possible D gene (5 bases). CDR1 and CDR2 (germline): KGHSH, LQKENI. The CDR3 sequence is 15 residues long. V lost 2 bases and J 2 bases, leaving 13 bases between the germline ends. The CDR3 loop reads CASSPYRTITYEQYF. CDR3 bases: TGTGCCAGCTCACCATACCGGACAATCACCTACGAGCAGTACTTC.